These 5 T cell receptor beta chains were sequenced from one sample in a study of cytomegalovirus exposure and HLA in healthy donors. Sequencing was performed with immunoSEQ multiplex PCR; in TCRdb, only in-frame clones are kept and a portion is missing. The repertoire holds under 150,000 clones, with about 86% as singletons. The sample was PBMCs. These receptor sequences come from a woman aged 18-29 years in good health and CMV-seropositive.

The rearrangement links TRBV19 to TRBJ1-5; no reliable D call. This CDR3 spans 17 amino acids. V was pared by 3 bases and J by 0 bases, with 15 bases between. The V gene's germline CDR1 is LNHDA and CDR2 SQIVND (reference sequence). CDR3 sequence reads: CASSISLRGHSNQPQHF. The DNA of the CDR3 is TGTGCCAGTAGTATCTCTCTTCGCGGCCATAGCAATCAGCCCCAGCATTTT. The full variable domain, in which reference TRBV19 and TRBJ1-5 provide the parts outside the CDR3, is DGGITQSPKYLFRKEGQNVTLSCEQNLNHDAMYWYRQDPGQGLRLIYYSQIVNDFQKGDIAEGYSVSREKKESFPLTVTSAQKNPTAFYLCASSISLRGHSNQPQHFGDGTRLSIL.

J is TRBJ1-6 and V is TRBV15, with unresolved D. Germline V lookup: CDR1 LNHNV, CDR2 YYDKDF (reference sequence). CDR3 length: 15 amino acids. Trimming stripped 4 bases from V and 8 bases from J, with 15 bases between. The CDR3 DNA reads as TGTGCCACCAGCACCCCCCGTTTACTCGATTCACCCCTCCACTTT. The encoded protein is CATSTPRLLDSPLHF.

The CDR3 loop reads CASSRGVVSNEQFF. The CDR3 nucleotides read TGTGCCAGCAGCCGGGGAGTTGTTTCGAATGAGCAGTTCTTC. The V call is TRBV7-2, the J call TRBJ2-1; weak D call: TRBD2 (5 bases). The CDR3 runs to 14 residues. V lost 5 bases, J lost 7 bases, and 15 bases lay in between. From germline, CDR1 is SGHTA and CDR2 FQGNSA. The full variable domain, with the rest looked up from reference TRBV7-2 and TRBJ2-1, is GAGVSQSPSNKVTEKGKDVELRCDPISGHTALYWYRQSLGQGLEFLIYFQGNSAPDKSGLPSDRFSAERTGGSVSTLTIQRTQQEDSAVYLCASSRGVVSNEQFFGPGTRLTVL.

This chain uses TRBV11-2 with TRBJ1-2; D possibly corresponds to TRBD1 (5 bases). CDR1 SGHAT and CDR2 FQNNGV come from the germline V gene. CDR3 length equals 12 residues. Trimming left V 3 bases short and J 4 bases short, with 6 bases between. The CDR3 sequence: CASSFDSYGYTF. The CDR3 DNA reads TGTGCCAGCAGCTTTGACAGCTATGGCTACACCTTC. Complete variable domain (other parts from reference TRBV11-2 and TRBJ1-2): EAGVAQSPRYKIIEKRQSVAFWCNPISGHATLYWYQQILGQGPKLLIQFQNNGVVDDSQLPKDRFSAERLKGVDSTLKIQPAKLEDSAVYLCASSFDSYGYTFGSGTRLTVV.

This chain connects TRBV11-1 to TRBJ2-7; 8 positions agree with TRBD1. This CDR3 is built from 15 residues. Germline CDR1 SGHAT, CDR2 FQDESV (reference sequence). The J segment lost 1 base and the V segment lost 3 bases, leaving 5 bases of the junction unmatched. The CDR3 region has the DNA TGTGCCAGCAGCTTCGGCAGGACAGGGTCCTACGAGCAGTACTTC. It encodes CASSFGRTGSYEQYF.